These 21 T cell receptor beta chains share one sample of origin, sequenced in a study of blood T cells in healthy people across ages. A J-beta primer mix and a sample-barcoded 5' primer were used in a second PCR of about 6 to 12 cycles. Via MiXCR, TCRdb re-called the 5' RACE reads, giving one row per CDR3 protein. The sample has hundreds of thousands of distinct CDR3 sequences; over 45% are singletons. Sequenced sample: blood. These receptors originate from a man aged 60 to 75 in good health.

This clonotype was counted between two and nine times. This sequence joins TRBV14 and TRBJ2-5, with D perhaps TRBD2 (6 bases). V gave up 0 bases and J gave up 7 bases, with 9 bases separating them. Germline assignment: CDR1 SGHDN and CDR2 FVKESK. This CDR3 contains 13 residues. The CDR3 sequence: CASSQDLGGTQYF. The DNA of the CDR3 is TGTGCCAGCAGCCAAGATCTGGGGGGGACCCAGTACTTC. Looking up the rest from reference TRBV14 and TRBJ2-5 gives the full variable domain: EAGVTQFPSHSVIEKGQTVTLRCDPISGHDNLYWYRRVMGKEIKFLLHFVKESKQDESGMPNNRFLAERTGGTYSTLKVQPAELEDSGVYFCASSQDLGGTQYFGPGTRLLVL.

The V gene is TRBV4-1, the J gene TRBJ2-7; D possibly matches TRBD1 or TRBD2 (5 bases each). CDR1 is MGHRA and CDR2 is YSYEKL in the germline V gene. The CDR3 runs to 17 residues. With 2 bases removed from V and 0 bases from J, the gap between germline ends came to 17 bases. The CDR3 DNA follows: TGCGCCAGCAGCCAATCTAGCAGGGCGTCGGCCTCCTACGAGCAGTACTTC. Residues: CASSQSSRASASYEQYF.

The V gene is TRBV4-3, the J gene TRBJ2-1, with TRBD2 identical over 8 bases. V gave up 0 bases and J gave up 1 base; unmatched junction bases: 8. In germline, CDR1 is LGHNA, CDR2 YSLEER. The CDR3 is made up of 18 amino acids. This CDR3 reads CASSQELLAVRSYNEQFF. Here the CDR3 DNA reads TGCGCCAGCAGCCAAGAGTTACTAGCGGTACGATCCTACAATGAGCAGTTCTTC.

The genes are TRBV5-1 and TRBJ2-3; D uncertain. The CDR3 is 15 residues long. The germline V gene encodes CDR1 SGHRS and CDR2 YFSETQ. V dropped 2 bases and J dropped 6 bases, with 16 bases sitting between them. CDR3 sequence (DNA): TGCGCCAGCAGCTTCGGCGCGAGCTTCACGGATACGCAGTATTTT. Residues: CASSFGASFTDTQYF.

A remark on this clonotype: This may be a read error, as it is one base from a much larger clone. V usage is TRBV25-1 and J usage is TRBJ2-5, with 7 bases that match TRBD2. Germline V gene sequence: CDR1 MGHDK, CDR2 SYGVNS. The ends lost 0 bases at V and 11 bases at J; junction bases unmatched: 15. This CDR3 spans 16 amino acids. The CDR3 sequence: CASSEYRSGSYNEQYF. CDR3 sequence (DNA): TGTGCCAGCAGTGAATATCGTAGCGGGTCTTACAATGAGCAGTACTTC.

The chain has TRBV12-3 or TRBV12-4 and TRBJ2-5; D is possibly TRBD1 or TRBD2 (6 bases each). The CDR3 sequence is 15 residues long. Deletions cut 5 bases from V and 11 bases from J, with 24 bases between. CDR3 sequence (DNA): TGTGCCAGCAGTGGAAGACAGGCCGGGAGAAATGAGCAGTACTTC. Translation: CASSGRQAGRNEQYF.

The V gene is TRBV25-1, the J gene TRBJ1-6, with a tentative D call TRBD1 (6 bases). Germline values: CDR1 MGHDK, CDR2 SYGVNS. Trimming left V 6 bases short and J 9 bases short, with 9 bases between. The length of the CDR3 is 12 residues. The CDR3 reads CASSTGSSPLHF. The CDR3 coding sequence is TGTGCCAGCAGCACAGGGAGTTCACCCCTCCACTTT.

The rearrangement uses TRBV20-1 and TRBJ1-2, with 8 bases identical to TRBD1. The CDR3 totals 16 residues. Germline V gene lookup returns CDR1 DFQATT and CDR2 SNEGSKA (reference sequence). V lost 1 base and J lost 1; bases outside the gene matches: 8. As DNA, the CDR3 is TGCAGTGCTAGAGTCAGGGAACAGGGGGTTAACTATGGCTACACCTTC. Translated: CSARVREQGVNYGYTF.

The rearrangement links TRBV28 to TRBJ2-7; the D gene is possibly TRBD2 (5 bases). V lost 3 bases and J lost 3, with 12 bases in between. From germline, CDR1 is MDHEN and CDR2 SYDVKM. The CDR3 contains 14 residues. CDR3 in DNA: TGTGCCAGCAGTTTGACGGGGTCCCTCTACGAGCAGTACTTC. Translated: CASSLTGSLYEQYF.

This clonotype occurred a few times. V is TRBV12-3 or TRBV12-4 and J is TRBJ2-1; 7 nucleotides align to TRBD1. The ends lost 10 bases at V and 4 bases at J; junction bases unmatched: 10. The CDR3 spans 14 residues. CDR3 loop: CATTRTGQYNEQFF. The DNA for the CDR3 is TGTGCCACCACCCGGACGGGACAGTACAATGAGCAGTTCTTC.

This clonotype was counted a few times. The chain carries TRBV7-2 and TRBJ1-2, with 8 bases that match TRBD1. Germline CDR1 SGHTA, CDR2 FQGNSA. V shed 5 bases and J 2 bases; nucleotides not matched to a gene: 13. The CDR3 loop spans 17 amino acids. CDR3: CASSGGGWDRSNYGYTF. The CDR3 nucleotides are TGTGCCAGCAGCGGGGGGGGTTGGGACAGGAGCAACTATGGCTACACCTTC.

The V gene is TRBV7-8, the J gene TRBJ2-6; TRBD1 matches at 10 bases. CDR3 size: 19 residues. The V segment lost 4 bases and the J segment 0 bases; nucleotides outside the gene matches: 9. The germline CDR1 and CDR2 sequences are SGHVS and FQNEAQ. This chain's CDR3 is CASSSTAGTGVSGANVLTF. CDR3 nucleotide sequence: TGTGCCAGCAGCTCCACAGCCGGGACAGGGGTCTCTGGGGCCAACGTCCTGACTTTC.

The chain combines TRBV7-6 with TRBJ2-7, with TRBD2 matching over 7 bases. J was trimmed by 4 bases and V by 5 bases; bases with no gene match: 14. There are 16 residues in the CDR3. The germline V gene has CDR1 SGHVS and CDR2 FNYEAQ. For the CDR3, the DNA is TGTGCCAGCAGCCCAATGGTAGGCGGGAGAATGTACGAGCAGTACTTC. This encodes CASSPMVGGRMYEQYF.

The chain links TRBV2 to TRBJ2-1, with D possibly TRBD2 on 7 matching bases. Germline CDR1 reads SNHLY; CDR2 reads FYNNEI. With 6 bases removed from V and 7 bases from J, the gap between germline ends came to 19 bases. CDR3 length: 15 amino acids. CDR3 sequence reads: CASRLQPRGANEQFF. The CDR3 coding sequence is TGTGCCAGCAGGCTGCAACCTCGGGGGGCGAATGAGCAGTTCTTC.

The CDR3 reads CASSYSKIRDEQFF. DNA of the CDR3: TGTGCCAGCAGTTACTCGAAGATCAGGGATGAGCAGTTCTTC. The chain carries TRBV6-2 or TRBV6-3 and TRBJ2-1, with D possibly being TRBD1 (5 bases). This CDR3 region has 14 residues. The V end lost 0 bases, the J end lost 8 bases, and 11 bases lay between the germline ends. Germline V CDR1 and CDR2: MNHEY, SVGEGT.

This clonotype was seen once. V is TRBV10-3 and J is TRBJ2-7, with D hard to call. Trimming pared 3 bases from V and 10 bases from J, leaving 13 bases between. CDR3 length equals 12 residues. The V gene's germline CDR1 is ENHRY and CDR2 SYGVKD. The CDR3, as DNA: TGTGCCATCAGTGAAGACACATGCCATCAGTACTTC. Translating it yields CAISEDTCHQYF.

The rearrangement uses TRBV24-1 and TRBJ1-2; TRBD1 matches 11 bases. The germline V gene encodes CDR1 KGHDR and CDR2 SFDVKD. J was trimmed by 4 bases and V by 2 bases; bases with no gene match: 8. The CDR3 sequence is 17 residues long. Here the CDR3 reads CATSDSGQGAVSYGYTF. The CDR3 region has the DNA TGTGCCACCAGTGATTCCGGACAGGGGGCGGTAAGCTATGGCTACACCTTC.

Only a few counts were recorded for this clonotype. This chain connects TRBV11-1 to TRBJ2-1, with D possibly matching TRBD1 (6 bases). Germline V gene data show CDR1 as SGHAT and CDR2 as FQDESV (reference sequence). V lost 5 bases, J lost 7 bases, and 9 bases lay in between. The CDR3 length is 12 residues. The CDR3 nucleotides are TGTGCCAGCAGCCAGGGGTGGAATGAGCAGTTCTTC. Encoded protein: CASSQGWNEQFF. Based on the CDR3 plus reference TRBV11-1 and TRBJ2-1, the full variable domain is EAEVAQSPRYKITEKSQAVAFWCDPISGHATLYWYRQILGQGPELLVQFQDESVVDDSQLPKDRFSAERLKGVDSTLKIQPAELGDSAMYLCASSQGWNEQFFGPGTRLTVL.

V is TRBV12-3 or TRBV12-4 and J is TRBJ1-4; D gene ambiguous. The CDR3 totals 15 residues. Trimming shortened V by 4 bases and J by 3 bases, and 12 bases separated the two germline ends. The CDR3 spells CASSSSPWANEKLFF. The CDR3 DNA reads TGTGCCAGCAGTTCCTCCCCTTGGGCTAATGAAAAACTGTTTTTT.

This chain connects TRBV20-1 to TRBJ1-4; 9 bases are shared with TRBD1. With V trimmed by 3 bases and J by 2 bases, 4 bases remained unmatched. Germline V gene data show CDR1 as DFQATT and CDR2 as SNEGSKA (reference sequence). This CDR3 is built from 15 residues. This chain's CDR3 is CSARRQGVTNEKLFF. CDR3 nucleotides: TGCAGTGCTAGGAGACAGGGGGTCACTAATGAAAAACTGTTTTTT.

The gene calls are TRBV6-1 and TRBJ2-1; TRBD1 aligns across 9 bases. This CDR3 is built from 15 residues. Trimming took 1 base from V and 12 from J; bases not matched to a gene: 10. CDR1 is MNHNS and CDR2 is SASEGT in the germline V gene. The DNA of the CDR3 is TGTGCCAGCAGTGAAGATGGGACAGGGCTAATCGGGCAGTTCTTC. As protein: CASSEDGTGLIGQFF.